The T cell receptor (beta chain) described here comes from a study of beta chain features in type 1 diabetes (dated by TCRdb to 2017 to 2018). With regard to the full study: Mean age, gender distribution, total cell number and subset yield were not different between patients and healthy donors. In the study, recently diagnosed type 1 diabetes patients and matched healthy donors were compared on the TCRB repertoires of their sorted circulating CD4+ T cell subsets. Regulatory and stem cell-like memory subsets were obtained from only 8 patients and about eight healthy donors, while naive and central memory subsets were obtained from all 30 or so donors. Across all samples, almost 110 million sorted cells were examined, and cell number per subset correlated strongly with RNA yield. Summary of the overall study and its limitations: Shorter templates might have been favored by PCR, but patient and control samples were amplified and corrected together, so both groups would have been affected equally by any skew. Because cDNA was sequenced instead of genomic DNA, highly expressing activated cells could be over-represented, though the groups showed no difference in activation or CD3 levels. Type 1 diabetes patients showed a moderate but significant shortening of TCRB CDR3 length in all four CD4+ subsets. Because small numbers of individuals were included in the HLA sub-analyses, any influence of HLA type on TCRB rearrangement was left unresolved. At VDJ recombination sites, type 1 diabetes patients had fewer insertions and more deleted nucleotides, which implies abnormalities in thymic rearrangement. Naive, central memory and regulatory TCRB repertoires appeared more similar among patients than among healthy donors.

V is cut by 0 bases and J by 1 base, and the space between the germline ends is 7 bases. There are 14 amino acids in the CDR3, from cysteine to phenylalanine inclusive. Kept here is only the CDR3 DNA, which spans 42 bases and is read in frame from base 1. As encoded in the germline V gene, CDR1 is SGHRS while CDR2 is YFSETQ. A single peripheral blood draw of 95 to 150 mL on average was collected from each donor into heparinised tubes. Naive, central memory, regulatory and stem cell-like memory CD4+ T cells were sorted on a BD FACSAria II using a panel including CD45RO, CCR7, CD25, CD127, CD95 and CD27. All sorted populations exceeded 95% purity. Right away, PBMCs were isolated by Lymphoprep density gradient centrifugation and were stained directly, with no culture step. So that batch effects would be minimized, each experiment stained and sorted samples in pairs, pairing one healthy donor with one patient.

The entire amount of isolated RNA was reverse transcribed using the High Capacity cDNA Reverse Transcription Kit, so the sequenced TCRB transcripts were expressed ones. Deep immunoSEQ sequencing was applied to naive, central memory and regulatory T cell samples, giving an average of about 3.57 million total reads per sample. Sorted cells were lysed in RLT buffer and RNA was extracted with DNase-treated RNeasy Micro or Mini kits, depending on cell number. To prevent cross-contamination, every cell subset was processed on its own, while patient and healthy donor samples were processed together. Using the immunoSEQ multiplex PCR, TCRB sequences were amplified from cDNA into 87-bp fragments spanning the CDR3 region. Sequencing of the amplicons was done on the Illumina HiSeq platform. As for the authors' bioinformatics: Synthetic template baselines were used to correct PCR bias computationally, reads within Hamming distance 2 were collapsed, and singletons that could not be merged were discarded. By aligning reads against IMGT, V, D and J genes, CDR3 length, and insertions or deletions at six rearrangement sites were assigned. Within each subset, clonotype counts were normalized to the number of sorted cells before true diversity and Gini coefficients were calculated with the tcR R package. The overlap coefficient, calculated on TCRB nucleotide sequences, was used to quantify repertoire sharing. Out-of-frame TCRB sequences from naive cells were analyzed as a proxy for the pre-selection repertoire. In TCRdb, the immuneACCESS table is reduced to in-frame sequences with V and J assigned. These tables do not hold every clone; where another copy was compared, an unresolved V gene accounts for under half, and the others remain unexplained. From that table come the V and J calls and clone size; the DNA was used to work out D and trimming. For this sample there are 500,000 to 700,000 clones; around 15% appear just once. The top ten hold about 0.097% of the sample.

This clone turned up a few times. The antigen this receptor binds is unknown. No base-level quality is on record; no much larger clone is a single base apart. Other DNA variants within this sample encode the same CDR3. The chain uses TRBV5-1 and TRBJ1-1; no confident D gene assignment can be made. Input material: naive CD4+ T cells from blood. The sample's cell subset or site label is to be understood as: true naive CD4+ T cells. This clonotype originated in a man aged 18-30 years in good health. This receptor has the CDR3 CASSLGPRNTEAFF. In nucleotides, the sequence is TGCGCCAGCAGCTTGGGACCCAGGAACACTGAAGCTTTCTTT.